This entry is about one T cell receptor (beta chain). The data belong to a study of blood T cell repertoires in COVID-19. The overall study: Acute and convalescent COVID-19 samples came from the United States, Italy and Spain.

Germline CDR1 is SGHTA and CDR2 is FQGNSA. The CDR3 is 15 amino acids. Unmatched junction bases numbered 10, after V lost 5 bases and J lost 6 bases. This table comes from immunoSEQ multiplex PCR, and its TCRdb copy is limited to in-frame clones, with some not included. The sample shows tens of thousands of clones, around nine tenths of them seen only once. This chain uses TRBV7-2 with TRBJ1-3, with 7 bases identical to TRBD1. The clonotype comes from a human donor with active COVID-19. The donor label of this sample is uncertain. Sequencing used peripheral blood. CDR3 in amino acids: CASSLQTGTANTIYF. The CDR3 nucleotides read TGTGCCAGCAGCCTGCAAACCGGGACAGCAAACACCATATATTTT.